This T cell receptor (beta chain) was obtained from a study of technical replicates of blood from a few donors. The repertoire was sequenced with immunoSEQ multiplex PCR; TCRdb's copy has only in-frame clones and lacks some. The data show approximately 58,000 clones, 80% to 90% seen once. This CDR3 contains 16 residues. Germline-derived CDR1 and CDR2 are SGHRS and YFSETQ. With 3 bases removed from V and 0 bases from J, the gap between germline ends came to 12 bases. This receptor was taken from a human donor in good health. Some clones in this sample may be carry-over from other donors' samples. The sample taken for sequencing was PBMCs. The chain uses TRBV5-1 and TRBJ1-4; D might be TRBD1 (5 bases). CDR3 protein: CASSSGPTTTNEKLFF. The CDR3 nucleotides read TGCGCCAGCAGCTCAGGGCCAACAACAACTAATGAAAAACTGTTTTTT.